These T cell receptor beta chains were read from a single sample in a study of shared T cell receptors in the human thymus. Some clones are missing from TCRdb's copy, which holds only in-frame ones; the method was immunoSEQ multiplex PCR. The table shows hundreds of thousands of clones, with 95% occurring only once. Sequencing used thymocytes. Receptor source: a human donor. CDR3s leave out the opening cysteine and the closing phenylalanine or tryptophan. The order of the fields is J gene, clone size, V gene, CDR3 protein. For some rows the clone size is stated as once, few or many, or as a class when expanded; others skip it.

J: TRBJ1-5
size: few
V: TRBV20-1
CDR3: SARKGQPQH

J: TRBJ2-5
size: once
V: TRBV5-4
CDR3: ASFRAGETQY

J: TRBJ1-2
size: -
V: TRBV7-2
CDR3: ASSKRDTPVNA

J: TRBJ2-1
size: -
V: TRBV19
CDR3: ASSPTDSLTSYNEQF

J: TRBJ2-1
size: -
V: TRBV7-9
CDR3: ASSLPLPHNEQF

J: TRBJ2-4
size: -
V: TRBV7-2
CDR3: ASSHRPVLAGGSKNIQY

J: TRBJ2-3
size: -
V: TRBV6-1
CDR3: ASSEAPLGNGGEPSTDTQY

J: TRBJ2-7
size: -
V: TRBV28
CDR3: ASSSHGTTVDEQY

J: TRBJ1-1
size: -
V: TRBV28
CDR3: ASTHNHQQGLGHMNTEAF

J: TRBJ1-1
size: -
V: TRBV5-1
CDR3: ASSRRDRVFHTEAF

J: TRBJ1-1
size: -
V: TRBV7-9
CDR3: ASSLAPENTEAF

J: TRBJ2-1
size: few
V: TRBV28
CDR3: ASSLIEESSYNEQF

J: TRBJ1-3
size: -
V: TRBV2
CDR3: ASSSRGPGNTIY

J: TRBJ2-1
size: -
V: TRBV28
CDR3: ASSPPWAGGSYNEQF

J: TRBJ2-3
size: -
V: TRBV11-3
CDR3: ASSLRRGKVPDTQY

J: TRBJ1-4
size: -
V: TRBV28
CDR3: ASSWGLDRVDKKLF

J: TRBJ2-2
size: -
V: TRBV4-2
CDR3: ASSQGRSGSFAGELF

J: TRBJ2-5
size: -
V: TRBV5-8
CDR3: ASSFPTGTYQETQY

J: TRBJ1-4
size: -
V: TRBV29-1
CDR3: SVETGQGEKLF

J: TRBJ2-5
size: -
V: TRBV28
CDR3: ASRRTGEGTQY

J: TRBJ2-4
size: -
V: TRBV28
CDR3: ASSSTVQPPNIQY

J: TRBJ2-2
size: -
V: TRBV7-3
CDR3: ASSLWAGDSGELF

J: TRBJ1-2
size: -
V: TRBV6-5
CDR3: ASSYSWGFENYGYT

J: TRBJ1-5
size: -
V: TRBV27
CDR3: ASSSLRGTQH

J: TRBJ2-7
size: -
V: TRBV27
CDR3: ASSLSKAGEGSYEQY

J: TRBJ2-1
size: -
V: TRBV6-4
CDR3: ASSPGTGSYNEQF

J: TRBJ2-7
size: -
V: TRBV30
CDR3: AWSPRGAGEQY

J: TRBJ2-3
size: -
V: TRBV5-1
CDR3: ASSLAAGGADTQY

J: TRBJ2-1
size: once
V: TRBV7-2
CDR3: ASSLAGGQGIYNEQF

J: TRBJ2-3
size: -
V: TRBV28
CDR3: ASSRLLRSPTSVTTDTQY

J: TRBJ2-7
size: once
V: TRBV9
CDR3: ASTWGREGRAYEQY

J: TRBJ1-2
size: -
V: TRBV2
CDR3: ASNPTGEDRGYT

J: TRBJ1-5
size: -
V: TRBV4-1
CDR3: ASSQDHGTVSNQPQH

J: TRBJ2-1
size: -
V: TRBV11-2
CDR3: ASSRLAGEGNEQF

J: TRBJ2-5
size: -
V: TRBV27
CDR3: ASSPRRVRGETQY

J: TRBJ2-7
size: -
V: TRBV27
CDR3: ASSSPLFPGQGVVGYEQY

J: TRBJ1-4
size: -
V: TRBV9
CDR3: ASSGDREGEKLF

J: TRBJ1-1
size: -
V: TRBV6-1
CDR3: ASSEAPLVGKVFLNTEAF

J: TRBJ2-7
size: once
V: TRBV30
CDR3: AWNEGTGGPVPGQY

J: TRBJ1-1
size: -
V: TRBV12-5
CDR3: ASGLTGTGRDEAF

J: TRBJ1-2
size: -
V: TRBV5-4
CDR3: ASSLPGPYGYT

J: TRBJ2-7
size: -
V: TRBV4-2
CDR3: ASSQPTLAGGTYEQY

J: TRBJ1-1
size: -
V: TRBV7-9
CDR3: ASSLPGGTEAF

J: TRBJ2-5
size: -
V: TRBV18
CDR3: ASSPPGYQETQY

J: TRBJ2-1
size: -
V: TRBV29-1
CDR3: SVPRSSYNEQF

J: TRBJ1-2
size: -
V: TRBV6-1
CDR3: ASSDAGVSNYGYT

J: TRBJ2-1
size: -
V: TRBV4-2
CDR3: ASSQEGGLSYNEQF

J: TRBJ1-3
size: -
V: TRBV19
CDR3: ASSIQGTGNTIY

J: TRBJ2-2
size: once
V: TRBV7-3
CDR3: ASRSGTQQPANTGELF

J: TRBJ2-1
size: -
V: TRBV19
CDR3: ASSIGIHNEQF

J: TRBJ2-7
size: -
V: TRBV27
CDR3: ASSHQDRGPAEDPYEQY

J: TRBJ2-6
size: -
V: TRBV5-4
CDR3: ASSPKRLAGTSGANVLT

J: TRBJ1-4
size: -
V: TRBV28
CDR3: ASRQGEKLF

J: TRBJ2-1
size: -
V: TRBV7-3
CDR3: ASSQTGLAGSPYNEQF

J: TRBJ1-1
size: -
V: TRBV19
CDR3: ASSIDRGELNTEAF

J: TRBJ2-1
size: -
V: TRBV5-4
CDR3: ASSWGSREHNEQF

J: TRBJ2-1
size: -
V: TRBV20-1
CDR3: SARTKDEQF

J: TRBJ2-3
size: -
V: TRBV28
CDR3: ASRTDRGTDTQY

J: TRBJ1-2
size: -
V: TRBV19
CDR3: ASSTPSRGQDYGYT

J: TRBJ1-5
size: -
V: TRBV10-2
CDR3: ASRDRASNQPQH